This section outlines one T cell receptor beta chain sequence together with its context. What it recognizes is unknown. Individual cDNA molecules each received unique molecular identifiers attached to them. TCRdb re-called the 5' RACE reads through MiXCR, storing one row per CDR3 protein. The repertoire consists of under 85,000 distinct CDR3 sequences, with 12% occurring once and the leading ten covering 15% to 19%. Germline lookup yields CDR1 LNHDA and CDR2 SQIVND (reference sequence). The CDR3 runs to 18 residues. Trimming removed 5 bases from V and 0 bases from J; junction bases left unmatched: 11. This record belongs to a study of early T cells in non-severe SARS-CoV-2 infection. Study summary: Bulk RNA isolated from unsorted whole blood underwent sequencing; chains were not paired. Findings and limits, study-wide: Database matching using VDJdb favored anti-spike CD8 responses, with private and CD4 specificities left missing.

The TCR was taken from an adult who was a healthcare worker with PCR-confirmed SARS-CoV-2 infection or an uninfected control (not recorded which). The donor label of this sample is uncertain. The J gene is TRBJ2-1, the V gene TRBV19; 9 bases agree with TRBD2. The sample here was whole blood, taken at baseline. The CDR3 loop is CASSPGTSFTTSYNEQFF. The CDR3 DNA reads as TGTGCCAGTAGTCCCGGGACTAGCTTTACTACCTCCTACAATGAGCAGTTCTTC.